This entry lists 25 T cell receptor beta chains sequenced from one sample in a study of CD4 T cells in relation to SARS-CoV-2 and coronaviruses. This table comes from immunoSEQ multiplex PCR, and its TCRdb copy is limited to in-frame clones, with some not included. The repertoire holds roughly 17,000 clones, with 70% to 80% as singletons. The unexposed donors gave CD4+ T cells in about 2010-2019, prior to COVID-19. Isolation of CD4+ T cells took place after approximately 10 days in culture. These TCRs' antigens remain unknown. Sequencing input: CD4+ T cells from PBMCs, cultured in vitro. Source of these receptors: a human donor in good health.

The chain combines TRBV7-6 with TRBJ2-1; D possibly corresponds to TRBD2 (6 bases). In germline, CDR1 is SGHVS, CDR2 FNYEAQ. The CDR3 has 17 residues. V was pared by 1 base and J by 0 bases, with 13 bases between. The CDR3 reads CASSLGGLGSSYNEQFF. DNA for the CDR3: TGTGCCAGCAGCTTAGGGGGACTGGGGAGCTCCTACAATGAGCAGTTCTTC.

J is TRBJ2-5 and V is TRBV3-1 (or the pseudogene TRBV3-2); a possible D gene is TRBD2 (5 bases). In germline, CDR1 is LGHDT, CDR2 YNNKEL (reference sequence). The CDR3 contains 15 residues. The germline V and J ends were trimmed by 0 bases and 5 bases, with 13 bases remaining between them. CDR3 nucleotides: TGTGCCAGCAGCCAAGATGGGTCGGGGTGGGAGACCCAGTACTTC. It is translated as CASSQDGSGWETQYF.

The V and J genes are TRBV4-2 and TRBJ2-3, with D maybe TRBD2 (6 bases). Germline V gene lookup returns CDR1 LGHNA and CDR2 YNFKEQ. V dropped 4 bases and J dropped 1 base, with 9 bases sitting between them. The CDR3 is made up of 14 amino acids. The CDR3 is CASSPGEGTDTQYF. DNA for the CDR3: TGTGCCAGCAGCCCGGGGGAGGGCACAGATACGCAGTATTTT.

V gene TRBV5-1 combines with J gene TRBJ1-1; D gene ambiguous. The ends were cut back, 0 bases at V and 1 base at J, with 10 bases in the middle. Germline lookup yields CDR1 SGHRS and CDR2 YFSETQ. This CDR3 contains 15 residues. CDR3 region: CASSLAPKTNTEAFF. In DNA form, the CDR3 reads TGCGCCAGCAGCTTGGCCCCGAAAACGAACACTGAAGCTTTCTTT.

The chain employs TRBV5-1 and TRBJ2-3; TRBD1 aligns across 12 bases. Germline loops: CDR1 SGHRS, CDR2 YFSETQ. The trim removed 1 base at V and 6 bases at J, leaving 9 bases unmatched. This CDR3 spans 17 amino acids. The CDR3 region is CASSLNPGQGAGDTQYF. The CDR3 nucleotides are TGCGCCAGCAGCTTGAATCCGGGACAGGGGGCCGGGGATACGCAGTATTTT.

This clone turned up a few times. The chain employs TRBV5-8 and TRBJ2-7, with D hard to call. Germline V lookup: CDR1 SGHTS, CDR2 YDEGEE. Trimming pared 1 base from V and 1 base from J, leaving 6 bases between. This CDR3 region has 13 residues. The CDR3 sequence is CASSLSPSYEQYF. As DNA, the CDR3 is TGTGCCAGCAGCTTGAGTCCGTCCTACGAGCAGTACTTC.

V is TRBV24-1 and J is TRBJ2-6, with 8 bases that match TRBD1. CDR1 is KGHDR and CDR2 is SFDVKD in the germline V gene. The CDR3 covers 17 residues. V was pared by 3 bases and J by 4 bases, with 7 bases of the junction left unmatched. CDR3 sequence: CATSDGQGASGANVLTF. The CDR3, as DNA: TGTGCCACCAGTGATGGCCAGGGGGCGTCGGGGGCCAACGTCCTGACTTTC.

The chain carries TRBV3-1 (or the pseudogene TRBV3-2) and TRBJ2-3; D is ambiguous. Germline V gene sequence: CDR1 LGHDT, CDR2 YNNKEL (reference sequence). The CDR3 extends over 12 amino acids. Trimming pared 4 bases from V and 4 bases from J, leaving 6 bases between. CDR3 sequence: CASSPRPDTQYF. As DNA, the CDR3 is TGTGCCAGCAGCCCGAGACCAGATACGCAGTATTTT.

V is TRBV18 and J is TRBJ2-1, with 9 bases aligning to TRBD2. Trimming cost V 5 bases and J 4 bases; bases outside gene matches: 15. Germline V gene lookup returns CDR1 KGHSH and CDR2 LQKENI. The CDR3 totals 18 residues. The chain's CDR3 is CASSSRSIAGVIYNEQFF. The CDR3, as DNA: TGTGCCAGCTCATCCAGATCGATAGCGGGAGTTATTTACAATGAGCAGTTCTTC.

The rearrangement links TRBV19 to TRBJ2-3, with 7 bases identical to TRBD2. The germline CDR1 and CDR2 sequences are LNHDA and SQIVND (reference sequence). The J segment lost 1 base and the V segment lost 4 bases, leaving 8 bases of the junction unmatched. The CDR3 is made up of 16 amino acids. CDR3 loop: CASSKFVGGGTDTQYF. The CDR3 bases are TGTGCCAGTAGTAAATTTGTGGGAGGGGGCACAGATACGCAGTATTTT.

The rearrangement uses TRBV19 and TRBJ2-6; D is tentatively TRBD1 or TRBD2 (5 bases each). Germline CDR1 LNHDA, CDR2 SQIVND (reference sequence). The CDR3 extends over 18 amino acids. V lost 6 bases and J 0 bases, leaving 18 bases between the germline ends. The CDR3 spells CASRDCPTASSGANVLTF. The DNA for the CDR3 is TGTGCCAGTAGGGACTGCCCGACAGCCTCCTCTGGGGCCAACGTCCTGACTTTC.

This clone was recorded once. The chain has TRBV6-2 or TRBV6-3 and TRBJ2-3; 7 nucleotides align to TRBD2. CDR1 is MNHEY and CDR2 is SVGEGT in the germline V gene. Trimming removed 2 bases from V and 1 base from J; junction bases left unmatched: 3. The CDR3 sequence is 15 residues long. CDR3 region: CASSYAGDRTDTQYF. CDR3 bases: TGTGCCAGCAGTTACGCGGGGGACCGCACAGATACGCAGTATTTT.

The J gene is TRBJ1-1, the V gene TRBV11-2; TRBD1 matches 7 bases. The trim removed 0 bases at V and 3 bases at J, leaving 4 bases unmatched. Germline lookup yields CDR1 SGHAT and CDR2 FQNNGV. The CDR3 runs 15 residues. The CDR3 region is CASSLEYGTDTEAFF. The DNA for the CDR3 is TGTGCCAGCAGCTTAGAATATGGGACAGACACTGAAGCTTTCTTT.

The chain links TRBV2 to TRBJ1-5; D gene ambiguous. The V gene's germline CDR1 is SNHLY and CDR2 FYNNEI. This CDR3 spans 12 amino acids. V gave up 3 bases and J gave up 7 bases, with 7 bases separating them. This chain's CDR3 is CASSDEGQPQHF. In DNA form, the CDR3 reads TGTGCCAGCAGTGACGAAGGCCAGCCCCAGCATTTT.

V is TRBV10-2 and J is TRBJ2-1; the match to TRBD1 covers 8 bases. The CDR3 has 14 residues. Germline loops: CDR1 WSHSY, CDR2 SAAADI. The V gene end was trimmed by 3 bases and the J gene end by 8 bases; junction bases not matched to a gene: 6. The CDR3 is CASSERQGAYEQFF. The CDR3 region has the DNA TGCGCCAGCAGTGAAAGGCAGGGGGCTTATGAGCAGTTCTTC.

A single count supports this clone. CDR3 in DNA: TGTGCCACCAGTGGAGGTTCCGGGACTAGCGGGTTATCCTACGAGCAGTACTTC. The encoded protein is CATSGGSGTSGLSYEQYF. This chain uses TRBV24-1 with TRBJ2-7; TRBD2 matches 12 bases. Looked up from germline, CDR1 is KGHDR and CDR2 is SFDVKD. This CDR3 is 18 amino acids long. V shed 5 bases, J shed 1 base, and the junction held 11 bases outside the gene matches.

This sequence joins TRBV27 and TRBJ1-2; D is ambiguous. V lost 6 bases and J lost 8, with 16 bases in between. The germline V gene has CDR1 MNHEY and CDR2 SMNVEV (reference sequence). The CDR3 is 13 residues long. This CDR3 reads CASRKKGSEGYTF. CDR3 DNA sequence: TGTGCCAGCAGAAAAAAGGGTTCCGAAGGCTACACCTTC.

This clone was seen only a few times. The V and J genes are TRBV4-1 and TRBJ1-1; unclear D gene. The ends were cut back, 1 base at V and 3 bases at J, with 12 bases in the middle. The CDR3 contains 15 residues. Looked up from germline, CDR1 is MGHRA and CDR2 is YSYEKL. This CDR3 is CASSQGWGGDTEAFF. The CDR3 DNA follows: TGCGCCAGCAGCCAAGGGTGGGGAGGAGACACTGAAGCTTTCTTT.

The chain uses TRBV10-2 and TRBJ2-7; D unresolved. The CDR3 is 13 residues long. Trimming shortened V by 6 bases and J by 0 bases, and 9 bases separated the two germline ends. Germline V CDR1 and CDR2: WSHSY, SAAADI. CDR3 coding DNA: TGCGCCAGCAGGGGTGGAAGCTCCTACGAGCAGTACTTC. Amino acid sequence: CASRGGSSYEQYF.

V gene TRBV28 combines with J gene TRBJ1-3; no clear D gene. V lost 5 bases and J lost 3, with 17 bases in between. Per the germline V gene, CDR1 is MDHEN and CDR2 is SYDVKM. This CDR3 is built from 16 residues. The CDR3: CASSLSSGGFGNTIYF. CDR3 coding DNA: TGTGCCAGCAGTCTCTCTAGCGGAGGATTTGGAAACACCATATATTTT.

The V and J genes are TRBV18 and TRBJ1-4; possibly TRBD1 for D (6 bases). The CDR3 extends over 15 amino acids. CDR1 and CDR2 (germline): KGHSH, LQKENI. V lost 6 bases, J lost 0 bases, and 11 bases lay in between. CDR3 DNA sequence: TGTGCCAGCTCGCTACAGGGCGCAACTAATGAAAAACTGTTTTTT. It encodes CASSLQGATNEKLFF.

The chain combines TRBV11-2 with TRBJ2-7, with 10 bases matching TRBD2. V shed 5 bases and J 5 bases; nucleotides not matched to a gene: 18. This CDR3 spans 18 amino acids. Per germline, CDR1 SGHAT and CDR2 FQNNGV. CDR3 sequence: CASSTSLGLAGVGDEQYF. The CDR3 DNA reads as TGTGCCAGCAGCACCTCATTAGGGCTAGCGGGGGTTGGGGACGAGCAGTACTTC.

The J gene is TRBJ2-7, the V gene TRBV24-1; D possibly uses TRBD1 or TRBD2 (5 bases each). The ends were cut back, 2 bases at V and 4 bases at J, with 14 bases in the middle. Per the germline V gene, CDR1 is KGHDR and CDR2 is SFDVKD. CDR3 length: 15 amino acids. The CDR3 loop is CATSDSRRGTYEQYF. The CDR3 nucleotides read TGTGCCACCAGTGATTCCAGGAGAGGGACGTACGAGCAGTACTTC.

The J gene is TRBJ1-1, the V gene TRBV5-1, with D hard to call. Germline CDR1 SGHRS, CDR2 YFSETQ. The CDR3 length is 15 residues. Trimming took off 4 bases at V and 1 base at J, with 14 bases between the two ends. CDR3 bases: TGCGCCAGCAGCGCGACTGGACGGGAGAACACTGAAGCTTTCTTT. This sequence encodes CASSATGRENTEAFF.

This chain uses TRBV9 with TRBJ2-1; 10 positions match TRBD2. V shed 0 bases, J shed 9 bases, and the junction held 12 bases outside the gene matches. This CDR3 region has 17 residues. Germline CDR1 reads SGDLS; CDR2 reads YYNGEE. In nucleotides, the CDR3 is TGTGCCAGCAGCGTAGCTACGGAAGCGGGAGGGCCAGGTGAGCAGTTCTTC. This sequence encodes CASSVATEAGGPGEQFF.